This passage covers 17 T cell receptor beta chains from one sample sequenced in a study of blood T cell repertoires in COVID-19. Profiling relied on immunoSEQ multiplex PCR, and the TCRdb table lists in-frame clones only, not all of them. The data show about 130,000 clones, 70% to 85% seen once. Sample: peripheral blood. The source is a woman aged 45-65 years with acute or convalescent COVID-19.

This clone was detected only once. The CDR3 DNA sequence: TGTGCTAGTGGTTTGGTACTAGACAGGGGAGGTGAAAAACTGTTTTTT. Amino acid sequence: CASGLVLDRGGEKLFF. The rearrangement links TRBV12-5 to TRBJ1-4; 8 bases align to TRBD1. Per the germline V gene, CDR1 is LGHNT and CDR2 is FRNRAP. V lost 0 bases, J lost 7 bases, and 7 bases stayed unmatched. The CDR3 extends over 16 amino acids. Drawing the rest from reference TRBV12-5 and TRBJ1-4, the complete variable domain is DARVTQTPRHKVTEMGQEVTMRCQPILGHNTVFWYRQTMMQGLELLAYFRNRAPLDDSGMPKDRFSAEMPDATLATLKIQPSEPRDSAVYFCASGLVLDRGGEKLFFGSGTQLSVL.

This chain links TRBV5-1 with TRBJ1-4; weak D call: TRBD1 (6 bases). CDR3 length: 14 residues. V was cut by 0 bases and J by 5 bases, with 8 bases left in between. CDR1 is SGHRS and CDR2 is YFSETQ in the germline V gene. The CDR3: CASSLGRGNEKLFF. DNA for the CDR3: TGCGCCAGCAGCTTGGGCAGGGGAAATGAAAAACTGTTTTTT.

The chain joins TRBV7-8 to TRBJ2-3, with 8 bases aligning to TRBD1. CDR1 SGHVS and CDR2 FQNEAQ come from the germline V gene. The J segment lost 4 bases and the V segment lost 3 bases, leaving 12 bases of the junction unmatched. The CDR3 spans 17 residues. The CDR3 DNA reads TGTGCCAGCAGCTTGAGCAGGGGGCAGTTTGGCGCAGATACGCAGTATTTT. This encodes CASSLSRGQFGADTQYF.

V and J are TRBV18 and TRBJ1-1; D is perhaps TRBD1 (5 bases). V was trimmed by 0 bases and J by 8 bases, leaving 13 bases between them. The CDR3 has 14 amino acids. The germline CDR1 and CDR2 sequences are KGHSH and LQKENI. This CDR3 reads CASSPPGGLPEAFF. The CDR3, as DNA: TGTGCCAGCTCACCACCGGGGGGATTGCCGGAAGCTTTCTTT.

The V call is TRBV9, the J call TRBJ2-2; possible D gene TRBD1, 5 bases. This CDR3 has 14 amino acids. CDR1 and CDR2 (germline): SGDLS, YYNGEE. Between the trimmed V and J ends, which lost 3 bases and 5 bases, there was a span of 11 bases. CDR3 DNA: TGTGCCAGCAGCGCGGCTGCAGGGACCGGGGAGCTGTTTTTT. It is translated as CASSAAAGTGELFF.

V gene TRBV7-8 combines with J gene TRBJ2-7; 8 bases align to TRBD1. V lost 5 bases and J lost 5; bases outside the gene matches: 5. Germline V lookup: CDR1 SGHVS, CDR2 FQNEAQ. The CDR3 is 13 amino acids. CDR3 bases: TGTGCCAGCAGCCCGGGACAGGCGGACGAGCAGTACTTC. Its translation is CASSPGQADEQYF.

The genes are TRBV7-2 and TRBJ2-1; perhaps TRBD2 as D (5 bases). V lost 5 bases, J lost 9 bases, and 8 bases lay in between. CDR1 and CDR2 from the germline V gene are SGHTA and FQGNSA. The CDR3 loop spans 11 amino acids. CDR3 bases: TGTGCCAGCAGCCTCAGCGGTGAGCAGTTCTTC. Its protein product is CASSLSGEQFF. The variable domain in full, completed from reference TRBV7-2 and TRBJ2-1, reads GAGVSQSPSNKVTEKGKDVELRCDPISGHTALYWYRQSLGQGLEFLIYFQGNSAPDKSGLPSDRFSAERTGGSVSTLTIQRTQQEDSAVYLCASSLSGEQFFGPGTRLTVL.

This chain connects TRBV2 to TRBJ1-4; the match to TRBD1 covers 7 bases. CDR1 and CDR2 from the germline V gene are SNHLY and FYNNEI. J lost 0 bases, V lost 9 bases, and 13 bases had no gene match. CDR3 length equals 17 residues. The CDR3 loop reads CASLGQTRDTTNEKLFF. For the CDR3, the DNA is TGTGCCAGTTTGGGACAGACGAGAGACACAACTAATGAAAAACTGTTTTTT.

The gene calls are TRBV27 and TRBJ1-5, with D possibly TRBD1 on 6 matching bases. CDR1 is MNHEY, CDR2 SMNVEV, per germline (reference sequence). With 6 bases removed from V and 4 bases from J, the gap between germline ends came to 10 bases. This CDR3 has 13 residues. The CDR3 protein is CASSLDRNQPQHF. Here the CDR3 DNA reads TGTGCCAGCAGCCTCGACAGGAATCAGCCCCAGCATTTT.

The gene calls are TRBV6-4 and TRBJ1-1; 7 bases agree with TRBD1. CDR3 size: 13 residues. The J segment lost 5 bases and the V segment lost 4 bases, leaving 4 bases of the junction unmatched. CDR1 and CDR2 from the germline V gene are MRHNA and SNTAGT. CDR3 region: CASSATRGTEAFF. The CDR3 DNA follows: TGTGCCAGCAGTGCGACCAGGGGGACTGAAGCTTTCTTT.

This clone has more than one count but fewer than ten. The chain recombines TRBV11-3 with TRBJ2-2, with 8 bases that match TRBD1. Per the germline V gene, CDR1 is SGHNT and CDR2 is YENEEA. V lost 1 base to trimming and J lost 7 bases; unmatched junction nucleotides: 8. The CDR3 covers 16 residues. The CDR3 loop is CASSLGTLQGDGELFF. The CDR3 nucleotides read TGTGCCAGCAGCTTAGGGACTCTACAGGGGGACGGGGAGCTGTTTTTT.

In DNA, the CDR3 is TGTGCCAGCAGCTTCTCTTCGGACAGGGGAAGGATTAATTCACCCCTCCACTTT. This codes for CASSFSSDRGRINSPLHF. This chain uses TRBV13 with TRBJ1-6; 9 bases match TRBD1. The CDR3 is made up of 18 amino acids. Germline-derived CDR1 and CDR2 are PRHDT and FYEKMQ (reference sequence). J lost 6 bases, V lost 3 bases, and 12 bases had no gene match.

The rearrangement joins TRBV11-1 to TRBJ1-1; a weak D match, TRBD1 (6 bases). Germline CDR1 SGHAT, CDR2 FQDESV (reference sequence). The CDR3 totals 15 residues. Deletions cut 5 bases from V and 0 bases from J, with 13 bases between. CDR3 protein: CASSPGGPMNTEAFF. CDR3 coding DNA: TGTGCCAGCAGCCCCGGGGGGCCAATGAACACTGAAGCTTTCTTT. Looking up the rest from reference TRBV11-1 and TRBJ1-1 gives the full variable domain: EAEVAQSPRYKITEKSQAVAFWCDPISGHATLYWYRQILGQGPELLVQFQDESVVDDSQLPKDRFSAERLKGVDSTLKIQPAELGDSAMYLCASSPGGPMNTEAFFGQGTRLTVV.

In its sample, this clone ranks as large. The V and J genes are TRBV27 and TRBJ2-1; TRBD2 matches at 8 bases. This CDR3 is 14 amino acids long. The germline V gene encodes CDR1 MNHEY and CDR2 SMNVEV (reference sequence). V lost 3 bases, J lost 4 bases, and 2 bases stayed unmatched. The CDR3 bases are TGTGCCAGCAGTTTCGGCGGGAGGTACAATGAGCAGTTCTTC. This sequence encodes CASSFGGRYNEQFF.

The rearrangement joins TRBV27 to TRBJ1-2; D may be TRBD1 (5 bases). CDR1 and CDR2 (germline): MNHEY, SMNVEV (reference sequence). CDR3 size: 14 residues. The germline V and J ends were trimmed by 2 bases and 4 bases, with 11 bases remaining between them. The CDR3 protein is CASSLTQGSYGYTF. The CDR3 DNA reads TGTGCCAGCAGTTTAACTCAGGGAAGCTATGGCTACACCTTC.

The CDR3 spells CASSQIRDPKAGYEQYF. As DNA, the CDR3 is TGTGCCAGCAGCCAAATCCGGGACCCAAAAGCGGGGTACGAGCAGTACTTC. The chain carries TRBV3-1 (or the pseudogene TRBV3-2) and TRBJ2-7; 7 bases align to TRBD2. CDR3 size: 17 residues. The germline V gene has CDR1 LGHDT and CDR2 YNNKEL (reference sequence). After removal of 2 bases from V and 4 bases from J, the junction contained 14 bases not matched to a gene.

The genes are TRBV5-1 and TRBJ1-1; D is ambiguous. The germline CDR1 and CDR2 sequences are SGHRS and YFSETQ. The V and J ends lost 0 bases and 1 base respectively, with 4 bases between them. This CDR3 has 13 amino acids. CDR3 loop: CASSLGKNTEAFF. The DNA for the CDR3 is TGCGCCAGCAGCTTGGGTAAGAACACTGAAGCTTTCTTT. The entire variable domain, with the rest obtained from reference TRBV5-1 and TRBJ1-1, is as follows: KAGVTQTPRYLIKTRGQQVTLSCSPISGHRSVSWYQQTPGQGLQFLFEYFSETQRNKGNFPGRFSGRQFSNSRSEMNVSTLELGDSALYLCASSLGKNTEAFFGQGTRLTVV.